The entry below describes one T cell receptor (beta chain). This CDR3 contains 18 residues. Germline V gives CDR1 MGHRA, CDR2 YSYEKL. J gave up 7 bases and V 2 bases, and 17 bases lay outside the gene matches. This record comes from a study of blood T cell repertoires in COVID-19. Study as a whole: Some COVID-19 samples were acute and others convalescent; all came from the United States, Italy and Spain. The analysed material was cDNA or gDNA that came from T cells, B-cell-depleted T cells, or PBMCs.

TCRdb's copy holds only in-frame clones and misses some; the assay was immunoSEQ multiplex PCR. The repertoire holds 40,000 to 55,000 clones, with roughly 84% as singletons. The specimen was peripheral blood. The rearrangement links TRBV4-1 to TRBJ1-3, with TRBD1 matching 7 bases. The origin of this receptor is an elderly woman with acute or convalescent COVID-19. DNA of the CDR3: TGCGCCAGCAGCCAACAACTCACCCTCCGGGACAGTTACAACACCATATATTTT. Its translation: CASSQQLTLRDSYNTIYF.